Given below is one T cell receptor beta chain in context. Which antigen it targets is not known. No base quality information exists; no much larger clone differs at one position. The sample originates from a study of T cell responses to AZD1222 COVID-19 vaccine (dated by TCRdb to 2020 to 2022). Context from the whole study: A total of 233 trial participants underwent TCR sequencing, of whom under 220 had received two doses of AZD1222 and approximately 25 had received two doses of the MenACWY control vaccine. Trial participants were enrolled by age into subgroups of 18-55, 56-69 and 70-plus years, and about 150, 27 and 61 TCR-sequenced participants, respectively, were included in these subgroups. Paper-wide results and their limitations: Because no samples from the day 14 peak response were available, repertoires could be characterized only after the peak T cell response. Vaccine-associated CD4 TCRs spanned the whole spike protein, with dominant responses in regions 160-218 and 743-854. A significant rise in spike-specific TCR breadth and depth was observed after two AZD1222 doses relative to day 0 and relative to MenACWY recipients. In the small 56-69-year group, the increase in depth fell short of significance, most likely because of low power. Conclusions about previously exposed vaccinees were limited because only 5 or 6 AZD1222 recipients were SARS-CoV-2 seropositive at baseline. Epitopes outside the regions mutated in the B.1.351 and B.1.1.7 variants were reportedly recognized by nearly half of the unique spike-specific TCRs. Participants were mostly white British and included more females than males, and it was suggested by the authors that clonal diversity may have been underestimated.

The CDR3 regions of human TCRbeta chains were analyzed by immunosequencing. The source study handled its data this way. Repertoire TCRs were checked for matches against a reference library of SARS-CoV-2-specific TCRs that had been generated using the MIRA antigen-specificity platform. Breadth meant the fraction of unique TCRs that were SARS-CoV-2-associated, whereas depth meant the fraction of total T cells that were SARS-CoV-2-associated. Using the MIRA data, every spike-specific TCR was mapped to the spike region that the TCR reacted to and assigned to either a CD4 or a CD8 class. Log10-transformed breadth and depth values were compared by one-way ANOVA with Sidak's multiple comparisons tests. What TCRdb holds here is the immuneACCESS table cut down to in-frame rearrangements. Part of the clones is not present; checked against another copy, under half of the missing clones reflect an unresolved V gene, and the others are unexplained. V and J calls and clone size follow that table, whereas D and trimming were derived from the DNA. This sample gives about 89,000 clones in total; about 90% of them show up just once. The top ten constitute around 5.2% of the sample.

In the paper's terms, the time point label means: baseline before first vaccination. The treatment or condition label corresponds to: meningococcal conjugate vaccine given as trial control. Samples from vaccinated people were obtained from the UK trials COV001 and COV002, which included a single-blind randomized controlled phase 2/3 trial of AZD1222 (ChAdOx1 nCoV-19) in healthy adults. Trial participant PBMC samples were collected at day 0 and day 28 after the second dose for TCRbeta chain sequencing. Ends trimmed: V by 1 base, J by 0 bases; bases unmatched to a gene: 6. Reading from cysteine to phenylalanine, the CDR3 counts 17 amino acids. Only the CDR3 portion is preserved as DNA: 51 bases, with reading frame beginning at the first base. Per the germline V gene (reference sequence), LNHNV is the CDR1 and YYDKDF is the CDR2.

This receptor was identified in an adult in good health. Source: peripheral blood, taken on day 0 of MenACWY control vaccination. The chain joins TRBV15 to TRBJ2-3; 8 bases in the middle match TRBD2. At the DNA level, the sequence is TGTGCCACCAGCAGAGCCCCGGGGGGGTACAGCACAGATACGCAGTATTTT. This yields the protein CATSRAPGGYSTDTQYF.